The 21 T cell receptor beta chains below come from one sample, sequenced in a study of cytomegalovirus exposure and HLA in healthy donors. The study ran its PCR with 60 Vbeta and 13 Jbeta primers. Some clones are missing from TCRdb's copy, which holds only in-frame ones; the method was immunoSEQ multiplex PCR. In total, the table holds roughly 77,000 clones. Sequenced input: PBMCs. Receptors were obtained from a female donor in good health and CMV-seropositive.

The chain's CDR3 is CASSPRSEVTDTQYF. The CDR3 DNA is TGTGCCAGCTCACCTCGGTCGGAGGTCACAGATACGCAGTATTTT. The J gene is TRBJ2-3, the V gene TRBV18; perhaps TRBD2 as D (5 bases). In germline, CDR1 is KGHSH, CDR2 LQKENI. The germline V and J ends were trimmed by 3 bases and 2 bases, with 12 bases remaining between them. The CDR3 runs 15 residues.

V is TRBV20-1 and J is TRBJ2-1; TRBD2 might be the D (6 bases). There are 10 residues in the CDR3. V was trimmed by 6 bases and J by 10 bases, leaving 10 bases between them. Germline assignment: CDR1 DFQATT and CDR2 SNEGSKA (reference sequence). The DNA of the CDR3 is TGCAGTGCAGAGGAGGGGGAGCAGTTCTTC. This translates into CSAEEGEQFF.

V and J are TRBV28 and TRBJ2-5, with no clear D. This CDR3 region has 12 residues. V lost 6 bases to trimming and J lost 5 bases, with 10 bases between them. Germline values: CDR1 MDHEN, CDR2 SYDVKM. The CDR3 DNA is TGTGCCAGCAGCCTGCCCGAGGAGACCCAGTACTTC. It yields the protein CASSLPEETQYF. Drawing the rest from reference TRBV28 and TRBJ2-5, the complete variable domain is DVKVTQSSRYLVKRTGEKVFLECVQDMDHENMFWYRQDPGLGLRLIYFSYDVKMKEKGDIPEGYSVSREKKERFSLILESASTNQTSMYLCASSLPEETQYFGPGTRLLVL.

The V gene is TRBV6-4, the J gene TRBJ2-2; 7 bases map to TRBD2. The trim removed 2 bases at V and 6 bases at J, leaving 0 bases unmatched. CDR1 and CDR2 (germline): MRHNA, SNTAGT. The CDR3 loop spans 13 amino acids. The CDR3 is CASSDGGAGELFF. CDR3 nucleotides: TGTGCCAGCAGTGACGGGGGGGCCGGGGAGCTGTTTTTT.

The rearrangement joins TRBV19 to TRBJ1-5; D possibly corresponds to TRBD1 (5 bases). The V gene's germline CDR1 is LNHDA and CDR2 SQIVND (reference sequence). CDR3 length: 17 residues. V was trimmed by 5 bases and J by 2 bases, leaving 19 bases between them. CDR3 sequence reads: CASSHIGEGRGNQPQHF. The CDR3 nucleotides read TGTGCCAGTAGTCACATCGGGGAGGGGAGGGGCAATCAGCCCCAGCATTTT.

The chain carries TRBV5-1 and TRBJ2-5; 9 bases match TRBD1. J lost 3 bases, V lost 3 bases, and 9 bases had no gene match. The CDR3 spans 16 residues. Germline loops: CDR1 SGHRS, CDR2 YFSETQ. In DNA, the CDR3 is TGCGCCAGCAGCTCCGTCGCGGACAGGGGTGAAGAGACCCAGTACTTC. As protein: CASSSVADRGEETQYF.

The chain uses TRBV29-1 and TRBJ1-1; the D is unclear. The germline gives CDR1 SQVTM, CDR2 ANQGSEA. The CDR3 runs 14 residues. Trimming shortened V by 0 bases and J by 2 bases, and 10 bases separated the two germline ends. CDR3 sequence reads: CSVEDGVRNTEAFF. For the CDR3, the DNA is TGCAGCGTTGAAGACGGGGTCAGAAACACTGAAGCTTTCTTT. The complete variable domain, with remaining parts taken from reference TRBV29-1 and TRBJ1-1, reads SAVISQKPSRDICQRGTSLTIQCQVDSQVTMMFWYRQQPGQSLTLIATANQGSEATYESGFVIDKFPISRPNLTFSTLTVSNMSPEDSSIYLCSVEDGVRNTEAFFGQGTRLTVV.

The chain uses TRBV5-1 and TRBJ2-5, with D possibly being TRBD1 (5 bases). V lost 0 bases, J lost 7 bases, and 16 bases lay in between. CDR3 size: 15 residues. In germline, CDR1 is SGHRS, CDR2 YFSETQ. The CDR3 DNA is TGCGCCAGCAGCTTGGCCGGGCAGGGCCGTGGGACCCAGTACTTC. It translates to CASSLAGQGRGTQYF.

The chain employs TRBV28 and TRBJ2-7; 16 bases agree with TRBD2. With 5 bases clipped from V and 3 bases from J, the junction kept 7 bases outside the gene matches. The CDR3 consists of 17 residues. Per germline, CDR1 MDHEN and CDR2 SYDVKM. The CDR3 is CASSRGTSGRGIYEQYF. The DNA of the CDR3 is TGTGCCAGCAGTCGCGGGACTAGCGGGAGGGGAATCTACGAGCAGTACTTC.

The CDR3 region is CASSEVLAGGYEQYF. As DNA, the CDR3 is TGTGCCAGCAGTGAAGTTTTAGCGGGAGGGTACGAGCAGTACTTC. The V call is TRBV6-1, the J call TRBJ2-7; TRBD2 agrees at 11 bases. The V and J ends lost 1 base and 4 bases, in that order; junction bases with no gene match: 3. This CDR3 has 15 residues. Looked up from germline, CDR1 is MNHNS and CDR2 is SASEGT.

The rearrangement joins TRBV29-1 to TRBJ2-3, with a tentative D call TRBD1 (5 bases). There are 13 residues in the CDR3. Germline V gene lookup returns CDR1 SQVTM and CDR2 ANQGSEA. V shed 8 bases and J shed 2 bases, with 14 bases lying between them. CDR3 region: CSLDDRITDTQYF. CDR3 in DNA: TGCAGCCTCGACGACAGAATCACAGATACGCAGTATTTT.

The CDR3, as DNA: TGTGCCAGCCGGGGTAGCTCCTACAATGAGCAGTTCTTC. Encoded protein: CASRGSSYNEQFF. The chain couples TRBV18 to TRBJ2-1; D is perhaps TRBD2 (5 bases). In germline, CDR1 is KGHSH, CDR2 LQKENI. This CDR3 spans 13 amino acids. V dropped 8 bases and J dropped 0 bases, with 8 bases sitting between them.

This chain uses TRBV18 with TRBJ1-2; perhaps TRBD1 as D (6 bases). CDR1 is KGHSH and CDR2 is LQKENI in the germline V gene. There are 14 residues in the CDR3. DNA of the CDR3: TGTAACTTCCGGGACACCTTAATTAACTATGGCTACACCTTC. Its translation is CNFRDTLINYGYTF.

The genes are TRBV28 and TRBJ2-7; possibly TRBD2 for D (6 bases). CDR1 MDHEN and CDR2 SYDVKM come from the germline V gene. The V and J ends lost 3 bases and 7 bases respectively, with 7 bases between them. The CDR3 has 11 amino acids. DNA of the CDR3: TGTGCCAGCAGTTTCCGGGAGGAGCAGTACTTC. This sequence encodes CASSFREEQYF.

The V gene is TRBV11-3, the J gene TRBJ1-1; D remains ambiguous. This CDR3 has 13 residues. Trimming cost V 5 bases and J 3 bases, with 10 bases left between them. CDR1 and CDR2 (germline): SGHNT, YENEEA. This CDR3 reads CASSAEGDTEAFF. CDR3 in DNA: TGTGCCAGCAGCGCCGAGGGCGACACTGAAGCTTTCTTT.

The chain recombines TRBV7-2 with TRBJ1-5, with D perhaps TRBD1 (6 bases). Germline values: CDR1 SGHTA, CDR2 FQGNSA. This CDR3 region has 15 residues. V shed 6 bases and J shed 6 bases, with 18 bases lying between them. The CDR3 DNA follows: TGTGCCAGCAGTCAACAACACGACAGGCTTCAGCCCCAGCATTTT. Residues: CASSQQHDRLQPQHF.

The chain employs TRBV19 and TRBJ2-7, with 8 bases lining up with TRBD2. The V gene's germline CDR1 is LNHDA and CDR2 SQIVND (reference sequence). J was trimmed by 0 bases and V by 5 bases; bases with no gene match: 9. CDR3 length: 16 residues. CDR3 DNA: TGTGCCAGTAGTGCGGGGACTAGTCAAAGCTCCTACGAGCAGTACTTC. It yields the protein CASSAGTSQSSYEQYF.

The chain couples TRBV2 to TRBJ2-7; D might be TRBD1 (6 bases). Per germline, CDR1 SNHLY and CDR2 FYNNEI. The CDR3 is 14 amino acids. The germline V and J ends were trimmed by 4 bases and 3 bases, with 13 bases remaining between them. The CDR3 loop reads CASSGVGQGYEQYF. The DNA of the CDR3 is TGTGCCAGCAGTGGGGTGGGACAAGGCTACGAGCAGTACTTC.

V gene TRBV4-3 combines with J gene TRBJ2-3, with a possible D match to TRBD2 (6 bases). This CDR3 region has 14 residues. The germline V gene has CDR1 LGHNA and CDR2 YSLEER. The V and J ends lost 1 base and 2 bases respectively, with 7 bases between them. CDR3 region: CASSQGGVTDTQYF. CDR3 bases: TGCGCCAGCAGCCAAGGGGGGGTCACAGATACGCAGTATTTT.

The rearrangement uses TRBV29-1 and TRBJ2-1; 10 bases are a match to TRBD1. Germline CDR1 SQVTM, CDR2 ANQGSEA. V gave up 8 bases and J gave up 9 bases; unmatched junction bases: 7. The CDR3 is 12 residues long. The CDR3 region is CSTWDRGTEQFF. CDR3 DNA: TGCAGCACTTGGGACAGGGGTACTGAGCAGTTCTTC.

The chain is built from TRBV10-3 and TRBJ2-3; 8 nucleotides agree with TRBD2. Germline V gene lookup returns CDR1 ENHRY and CDR2 SYGVKD. Trimming cost V 8 bases and J 2 bases; bases outside gene matches: 6. This CDR3 comprises 14 residues. In DNA, the CDR3 is TGTGCCATCGGTACCGGGGGGGCCACAGATACGCAGTATTTT. Its protein is CAIGTGGATDTQYF.